This is a list of T cell receptor beta chains from one sample in a study of blood T cell repertoires in COVID-19. TCRdb's copy holds only in-frame clones and misses some; the assay was immunoSEQ multiplex PCR. Among 200,000 to 300,000 clones listed, more than 85% were seen once. Sequenced input: peripheral blood. All receptors derive from a person aged 18 to 30 with COVID-19, enrolled during active disease. Each CDR3 is given with its conserved first and last residue. Fields, in order: CDR3 length, D gene, clone size, V gene, J gene, CDR3 protein, CDR3 DNA. D genes are given only for firm matches. Size tells how often a clone was seen (once, few, many) or the class of an expanded clone, and some rows leave it out.

cdr3_length: 16; d_call: NA; clone_size: NA; v_call: TRBV21-1; j_call: TRBJ2-4; cdr3_aa: CASSKRRGAGKNIQYF; cdr3_nt: TGTGCCAGCAGCAAACGACGGGGGGCGGGAAAAAACATTCAGTACTTC
cdr3_length: 16; d_call: NA; clone_size: NA; v_call: TRBV5-1; j_call: TRBJ2-2; cdr3_aa: CASSLGPGSNTGELFF; cdr3_nt: TGCGCCAGCAGCTTGGGTCCGGGGTCGAACACCGGGGAGCTGTTTTTT
cdr3_length: 12; d_call: NA; clone_size: NA; v_call: TRBV6-2/TRBV6-3; j_call: TRBJ1-1; cdr3_aa: CASGSGNTEAFF; cdr3_nt: TGTGCCAGCGGTTCCGGGAACACTGAAGCTTTCTTT
cdr3_length: 14; d_call: NA; clone_size: NA; v_call: TRBV27; j_call: TRBJ2-5; cdr3_aa: CASKKGGAKETQYF; cdr3_nt: TGTGCCAGCAAAAAAGGAGGCGCCAAAGAGACCCAGTACTTC
cdr3_length: 16; d_call: TRBD1; clone_size: NA; v_call: TRBV5-1; j_call: TRBJ2-1; cdr3_aa: CASSLDGQGSYNEQFF; cdr3_nt: TGCGCCAGCAGCTTGGATGGACAGGGATCCTACAATGAGCAGTTCTTC
cdr3_length: 15; d_call: NA; clone_size: NA; v_call: TRBV7-8; j_call: TRBJ1-2; cdr3_aa: CASSLSFTVNYGYTF; cdr3_nt: TGTGCCAGCAGCCTATCTTTTACGGTTAACTATGGCTACACCTTC
cdr3_length: 16; d_call: TRBD1; clone_size: NA; v_call: TRBV2; j_call: TRBJ2-7; cdr3_aa: CASSEALPGQGYEQYF; cdr3_nt: TGTGCCAGCAGTGAAGCGCTTCCGGGACAGGGTTACGAGCAGTACTTC
cdr3_length: 14; d_call: NA; clone_size: NA; v_call: TRBV6-5; j_call: TRBJ1-2; cdr3_aa: CASSLLRGEYGYTF; cdr3_nt: TGTGCCAGCTCTTTGCTTAGGGGTGAATATGGCTACACCTTC
cdr3_length: 15; d_call: TRBD2; clone_size: NA; v_call: TRBV4-1; j_call: TRBJ2-7; cdr3_aa: CASSPLAGDSYEQYF; cdr3_nt: TGCGCCAGCAGCCCCTTAGCGGGAGACTCCTACGAGCAGTACTTC
cdr3_length: 14; d_call: NA; clone_size: NA; v_call: TRBV30; j_call: TRBJ2-3; cdr3_aa: CAFSRGGFTDTQYF; cdr3_nt: TGTGCCTTCTCCAGGGGAGGGTTCACAGATACGCAGTATTTT
cdr3_length: 14; d_call: NA; clone_size: NA; v_call: TRBV29-1; j_call: TRBJ1-1; cdr3_aa: CSVEFDTTNTEAFF; cdr3_nt: TGCAGCGTTGAATTTGACACGACGAACACTGAAGCTTTCTTT
cdr3_length: 12; d_call: NA; clone_size: NA; v_call: TRBV18; j_call: TRBJ2-1; cdr3_aa: CASSPQSDEQFF; cdr3_nt: TGTGCCAGCTCACCGCAATCAGATGAGCAGTTCTTC
cdr3_length: 13; d_call: NA; clone_size: NA; v_call: TRBV7-7; j_call: TRBJ2-3; cdr3_aa: CASSLASGDTQYF; cdr3_nt: TGTGCTAGCAGCTTAGCGTCGGGAGATACGCAGTATTTT
cdr3_length: 14; d_call: NA; clone_size: NA; v_call: TRBV27; j_call: TRBJ1-5; cdr3_aa: CASSLGGSNQPQHF; cdr3_nt: TGTGCCAGCAGTTTGGGAGGTTCCAATCAGCCCCAGCATTTT
cdr3_length: 15; d_call: TRBD2; clone_size: NA; v_call: TRBV25-1; j_call: TRBJ2-7; cdr3_aa: CASSESGGEIGEQYF; cdr3_nt: TGTGCCAGCAGTGAATCGGGGGGAGAGATCGGCGAGCAGTACTTC
cdr3_length: 15; d_call: NA; clone_size: NA; v_call: TRBV7-7; j_call: TRBJ2-1; cdr3_aa: CARLDGPYSYNEQFF; cdr3_nt: TGTGCTAGGCTGGATGGGCCGTACTCCTACAATGAGCAGTTCTTC
cdr3_length: 16; d_call: NA; clone_size: once; v_call: TRBV4-3; j_call: TRBJ2-3; cdr3_aa: CASSQRTSAGTDTQYF; cdr3_nt: TGCGCCAGCAGCCAACGAACGAGCGCCGGCACAGATACGCAGTATTTT
cdr3_length: 19; d_call: NA; clone_size: NA; v_call: TRBV21-1; j_call: TRBJ1-5; cdr3_aa: CASSNPRDRERIGNQPQHF; cdr3_nt: TGTGCCAGCAGCAACCCTCGGGACAGGGAACGGATAGGCAATCAGCCCCAGCATTTT
cdr3_length: 15; d_call: TRBD2; clone_size: few; v_call: TRBV5-6; j_call: TRBJ2-1; cdr3_aa: CASSLSGKGYNEQFF; cdr3_nt: TGTGCCAGCAGTCTTAGCGGGAAGGGTTACAATGAGCAGTTCTTC
cdr3_length: 13; d_call: TRBD1; clone_size: NA; v_call: TRBV27; j_call: TRBJ2-2; cdr3_aa: CASTPTGGVELFF; cdr3_nt: TGTGCCAGCACCCCGACAGGGGGCGTGGAGCTGTTTTTT
cdr3_length: 16; d_call: TRBD2; clone_size: NA; v_call: TRBV30; j_call: TRBJ2-2; cdr3_aa: CAWKILAGGGAGELFF; cdr3_nt: TGTGCCTGGAAGATACTAGCGGGAGGTGGGGCCGGGGAGCTGTTTTTT
cdr3_length: 14; d_call: NA; clone_size: NA; v_call: TRBV5-1; j_call: TRBJ2-3; cdr3_aa: CASSLGGFTDTQYF; cdr3_nt: TGCGCCAGCAGCTTGGGCGGGTTTACAGATACGCAGTATTTT
cdr3_length: 13; d_call: NA; clone_size: NA; v_call: TRBV25-1; j_call: TRBJ2-7; cdr3_aa: CASRTGSTYEQYF; cdr3_nt: TGTGCCAGCAGAACAGGGTCGACCTACGAGCAGTACTTC